This T cell receptor beta chain emerged from a study of molecular identifiers for immune sequencing clone quantification. TCRdb itself ran the PCR reads through MiXCR, one entry per CDR3 protein. The sample includes roughly 40,000 distinct CDR3 sequences, under 20% of them seen just once. V lost 0 bases, J lost 5 bases, and 7 bases stayed unmatched. Per the germline V gene, CDR1 is SGHTS and CDR2 is YDEGEE. The CDR3 consists of 15 residues. This clonotype was seen a few times. Sequenced sample: naive CD8+ T cells from blood, with Jurkat cell RNA spiked in. This sample's subset: FACS-sorted CD8+CD4-CCR7+CD45RA+ naive T cells. This chain connects TRBV5-8 to TRBJ1-1, with 7 bases aligning to TRBD1. This TCR came from a human donor in good health. Some libraries in this study had Jurkat cell RNA spiked in. CDR3 sequence: CASSLERGQETEAFF. In DNA form, the CDR3 reads TGTGCCAGCAGCTTGGAAAGGGGGCAGGAGACTGAAGCTTTCTTT.